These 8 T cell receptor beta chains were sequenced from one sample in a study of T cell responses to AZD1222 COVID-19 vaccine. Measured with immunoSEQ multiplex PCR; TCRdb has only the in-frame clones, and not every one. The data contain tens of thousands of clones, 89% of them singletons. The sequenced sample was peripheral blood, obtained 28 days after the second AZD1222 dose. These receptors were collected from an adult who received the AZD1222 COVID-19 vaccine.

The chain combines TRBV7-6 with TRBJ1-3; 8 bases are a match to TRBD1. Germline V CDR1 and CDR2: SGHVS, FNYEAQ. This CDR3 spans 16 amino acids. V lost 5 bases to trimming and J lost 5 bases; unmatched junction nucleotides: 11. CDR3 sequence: CASSPQPGQGRNTIYF. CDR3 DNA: TGTGCCAGCAGCCCTCAGCCCGGACAGGGACGAAACACCATATATTTT.

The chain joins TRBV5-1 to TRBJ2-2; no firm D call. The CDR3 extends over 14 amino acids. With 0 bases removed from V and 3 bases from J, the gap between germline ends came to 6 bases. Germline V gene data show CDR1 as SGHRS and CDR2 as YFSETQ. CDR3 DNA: TGCGCCAGCAGCTTGGTGGATTACACCGGGGAGCTGTTTTTT. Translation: CASSLVDYTGELFF.

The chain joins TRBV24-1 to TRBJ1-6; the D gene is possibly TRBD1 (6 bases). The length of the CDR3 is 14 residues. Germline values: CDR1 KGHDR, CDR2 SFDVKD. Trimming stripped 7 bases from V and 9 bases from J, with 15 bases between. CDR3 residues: CATRDSPNGSPLHF. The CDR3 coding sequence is TGTGCCACCAGGGACAGCCCCAATGGTTCACCCCTCCACTTT.

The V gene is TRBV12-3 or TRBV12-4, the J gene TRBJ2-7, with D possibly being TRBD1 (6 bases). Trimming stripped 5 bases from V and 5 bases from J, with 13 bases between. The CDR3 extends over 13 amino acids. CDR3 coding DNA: TGTGCCAGCAGTCCGGGACAAATAAACGAGCAGTACTTC. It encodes CASSPGQINEQYF.

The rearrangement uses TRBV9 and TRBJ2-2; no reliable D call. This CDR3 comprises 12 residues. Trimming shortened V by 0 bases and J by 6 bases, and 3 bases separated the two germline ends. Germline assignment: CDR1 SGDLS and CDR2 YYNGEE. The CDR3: CASSVGPGELFF. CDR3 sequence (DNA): TGTGCCAGCAGCGTAGGCCCCGGGGAGCTGTTTTTT.

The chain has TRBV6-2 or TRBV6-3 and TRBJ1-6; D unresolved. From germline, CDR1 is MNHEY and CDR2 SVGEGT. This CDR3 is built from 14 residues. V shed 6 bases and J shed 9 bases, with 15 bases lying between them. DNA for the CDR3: TGTGCCAGCAGCCAAGACATACGGAGTTCACCCCTCCACTTT. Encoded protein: CASSQDIRSSPLHF.

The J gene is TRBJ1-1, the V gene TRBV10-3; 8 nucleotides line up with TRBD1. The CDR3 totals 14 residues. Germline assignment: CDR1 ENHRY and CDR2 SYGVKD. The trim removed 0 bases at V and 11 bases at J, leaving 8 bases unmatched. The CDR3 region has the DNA TGTGCCATCAGTGAGTCTCAGGGGGCCGGAACGGCTTTCTTT. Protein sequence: CAISESQGAGTAFF.

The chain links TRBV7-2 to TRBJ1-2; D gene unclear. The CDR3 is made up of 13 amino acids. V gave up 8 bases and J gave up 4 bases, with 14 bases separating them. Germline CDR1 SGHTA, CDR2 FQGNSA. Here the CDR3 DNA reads TGTGCCAGCGGCGGGCAGGCCCCCTATGGCTACACCTTC. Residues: CASGGQAPYGYTF. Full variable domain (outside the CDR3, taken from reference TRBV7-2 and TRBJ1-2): GAGVSQSPSNKVTEKGKDVELRCDPISGHTALYWYRQSLGQGLEFLIYFQGNSAPDKSGLPSDRFSAERTGGSVSTLTIQRTQQEDSAVYLCASGGQAPYGYTFGSGTRLTVV.